The sequence of this T cell receptor beta chain was determined in a study of shared clonotypes between healthy human individuals. Germline V CDR1 and CDR2: SGHRS, YFSETQ. This CDR3 is 13 amino acids long. V was clipped by 3 bases and J by 6 bases; unmatched bases: 3. The assay was immunoSEQ multiplex PCR, and TCRdb's table has in-frame clones only and misses some. In the table there are some 2.4 million clones, 90% to 95% of which are singletons. The chain couples TRBV5-1 to TRBJ1-2; 9 bases line up with TRBD1. Sequenced input: naive CD4+ T cells from PBMCs. Sample subset: CD45RA+ positively selected. This TCR came from a man aged 18 to 35 in good health. Some clones in this sample may be carry-over from other donors' samples. DNA of the CDR3: TGCGCCAGCAGCTGGGGACAGGGTGATGGCTACACCTTC. Protein sequence: CASSWGQGDGYTF.